This T cell receptor beta chain originates from a study of blood T cell repertoires in COVID-19. Germline-derived CDR1 and CDR2 are LNHDA and SQIVND (reference sequence). The CDR3 sequence is 15 residues long. V dropped 3 bases and J dropped 2 bases, with 11 bases sitting between them. Here immunoSEQ multiplex PCR was the method, and the copy in TCRdb shows in-frame clones only, minus some. The sample lists under 200,000 clones, around 80% occurring once. Sequencing was done on a sample of PBMCs or T cells enriched from blood (not recorded which). The chain recombines TRBV19 with TRBJ2-1; D not resolved. This TCR derives from a woman aged 55-69 years who had recovered from COVID-19. The CDR3 spells CASSISFSPYNEQFF. The CDR3 DNA reads TGTGCCAGTAGTATTTCCTTCTCCCCCTACAATGAGCAGTTCTTC.